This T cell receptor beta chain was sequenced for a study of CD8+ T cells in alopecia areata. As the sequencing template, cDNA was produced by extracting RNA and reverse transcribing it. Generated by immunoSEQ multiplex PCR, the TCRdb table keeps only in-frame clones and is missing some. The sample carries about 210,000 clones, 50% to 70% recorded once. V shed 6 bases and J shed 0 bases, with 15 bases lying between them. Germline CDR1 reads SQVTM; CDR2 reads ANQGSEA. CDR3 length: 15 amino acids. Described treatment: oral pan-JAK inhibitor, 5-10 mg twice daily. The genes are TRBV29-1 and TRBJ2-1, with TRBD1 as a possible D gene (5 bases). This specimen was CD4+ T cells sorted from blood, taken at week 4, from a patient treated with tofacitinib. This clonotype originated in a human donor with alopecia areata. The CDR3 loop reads CSVTIGVSSYNEQFF. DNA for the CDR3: TGCAGCGTCACGATAGGGGTCAGCTCCTACAATGAGCAGTTCTTC.